A selection of T cell receptor beta chains follows, all from one sample in a study of a mutant IDH1 vaccine in newly diagnosed glioma. No antigen has been assigned to these receptors. Clones were read by immunoSEQ multiplex PCR, and TCRdb kept only the in-frame ones, dropping some. The sample shows about 32,000 clones, around 82% of them seen only once. The material was PBMCs, obtained from a glioma patient whose treatment included an IDH1 peptide vaccine. These receptors were collected from a man aged 25-40 years with glioma. CDR3s include the opening cysteine and the closing phenylalanine or tryptophan. Fields, in order: D gene, V gene, CDR3 length, CDR3 protein. D genes are given only for firm matches.

D: TRBD2; V: TRBV4-1; length: 18; CDR3: CASSQDPARELGWDEQFF
D: TRBD1; V: TRBV29-1; length: 13; CDR3: CSVGRDRSTGYTF
D: -; V: TRBV9; length: 12; CDR3: CASGPGNYEQYF
D: -; V: TRBV11-2; length: 13; CDR3: CASGRDNFYEQYF
D: -; V: TRBV27; length: 14; CDR3: CASSPGRGVTEAFF
D: TRBD1; V: TRBV27; length: 15; CDR3: CASSWTGVGNYGYTF
D: TRBD2; V: TRBV4-3; length: 15; CDR3: CASSQLAGDQETQYF
D: -; V: TRBV4-3; length: 16; CDR3: CASSQDAAGGDEKLFF
D: TRBD1; V: TRBV5-1; length: 15; CDR3: CASSLGGQGAYEQYF
D: -; V: TRBV7-2; length: 13; CDR3: CASSLMVSQPQHF
D: TRBD2; V: TRBV5-4; length: 16; CDR3: CASSLGLAETNYEQYF
D: -; V: TRBV4-1; length: 15; CDR3: CASSQEGRYSPEAFF
D: -; V: TRBV30; length: 12; CDR3: CAGGRSSYEQYF
D: -; V: TRBV19; length: 13; CDR3: CASSSGRIYGYTF
D: -; V: TRBV29-1; length: 13; CDR3: CSVEMIRANTIYF
D: -; V: TRBV5-3; length: 15; CDR3: CARSLEAREYYEQYF
D: -; V: TRBV6-5; length: 12; CDR3: CASKKGGGSQYF
D: TRBD1; V: TRBV6-5; length: 15; CDR3: CASSKGDRDTDTQYF
D: -; V: TRBV13; length: 13; CDR3: CASSLGTTDEQFF
D: -; V: TRBV7-2; length: 17; CDR3: CASSLEAVGAGPDTQYF
D: -; V: TRBV4-2; length: 16; CDR3: CASSPSRERDTYEQYF
D: -; V: TRBV7-9; length: 14; CDR3: CASSPQPGSYEQYF
D: TRBD1; V: TRBV13; length: 15; CDR3: CASSSNRGRASPLHF
D: -; V: TRBV18; length: 17; CDR3: CASSPLLRSATNEKLFF
D: TRBD1; V: TRBV7-9; length: 15; CDR3: CASSNPTGVYNEQFF
D: TRBD1; V: TRBV5-6; length: 12; CDR3: CASSPGQNEQYF
D: -; V: TRBV2; length: 14; CDR3: CASSFSVPSGKLFF
D: -; V: TRBV28; length: 15; CDR3: CASSSARVGGEKLFF
D: -; V: TRBV5-1; length: 14; CDR3: CASSLIGEQETQYF
D: -; V: TRBV12-1; length: 14; CDR3: CASSFVSFGDTQYF
D: TRBD1; V: TRBV5-5; length: 14; CDR3: CASSWTGEAYGYTF
D: TRBD1; V: TRBV14; length: 15; CDR3: CASSQGPGGGQPQHF
D: -; V: TRBV25-1; length: 15; CDR3: CASSEFGGSSYEQYF
D: -; V: TRBV7-9; length: 14; CDR3: CASSFPGPQETQYF
D: -; V: TRBV19; length: 16; CDR3: CASSIQEGPGLDTQYF
D: -; V: TRBV7-8; length: 13; CDR3: CASSPDRLTEAFF
D: -; V: TRBV4-3; length: 14; CDR3: CASSQDGGTDTQYF
D: -; V: TRBV6-1; length: 15; CDR3: CASSESAGAGNTIYF
D: -; V: TRBV7-2; length: 15; CDR3: CASSLEPSSYNEQFF
D: -; V: TRBV2; length: 14; CDR3: CASSPGTQGSEQYF
D: -; V: TRBV7-2; length: 13; CDR3: CASSSDYSGELFF